This TCR beta chain was sequenced during a study of CD8 T cells in ankylosing spondylitis. Findings of the study overall: Ankylosing spondylitis blood seemed to carry a telltale TCR beta motif made of several highly homologous variants. Reports say disease-linked clones showed up significantly more in matched ankylosing spondylitis synovial fluid.

This clonotype was seen at least ten times. Its antigen is unidentified. With molecular barcodes, quantitative 5'-RACE was used to make the TCR beta libraries. TCRdb re-called the 5' RACE reads through MiXCR, storing one row per CDR3 protein. The repertoire holds about 96,000 distinct CDR3 sequences, with about 9% as singletons. This CDR3 has 16 residues. Germline loops: CDR1 MNHEY, CDR2 SVGAGI. Losses at the gene ends were 0 bases for V and 3 bases for J; bases not matched to a gene: 2. Sequenced input: blood, either unsorted or a sorted T cell fraction (not recorded which). The sequence came from a male donor with ankylosing spondylitis or in good health (not recorded which). The chain combines TRBV6-5 with TRBJ2-6; TRBD1 matches 7 bases. The CDR3 nucleotides are TGTGCCAGCAGTTACTCGACAGGGATTGGGGCCAACGTCCTGACTTTC. This encodes CASSYSTGIGANVLTF.